This TCR beta chain comes out of a study of T cell responses to AZD1222 COVID-19 vaccine. Overall study context: Second-dose schedules of about 4 or about 12 weeks were combined.

Study-wide findings and caveats: After the peak T cell response, and only then, were repertoires sampled. Baseline serostatus was positive in only a handful of AZD1222 recipients.

As concerns this clone: Its antigen is as yet unknown.

This table comes from immunoSEQ multiplex PCR, and its TCRdb copy is limited to in-frame clones, with some not included. The profile shows some 120,000 clones, 75% to 95% of them singletons. The CDR3 has 15 residues. V lost 4 bases and J 7 bases, leaving 15 bases between the germline ends. Germline assignment: CDR1 SGHNT and CDR2 YYREEE (reference sequence). J is TRBJ1-6 and V is TRBV5-4; D gene ambiguous. The receptor's source is an adult in good health. The sequencing used peripheral blood, collected on day 0 of AZD1222 vaccination. CDR3 coding DNA: TGTGCCAGCAGCCCGGAAGTAGGGCTGAATTCACCCCTCCACTTT. This gives the protein CASSPEVGLNSPLHF.